This T cell receptor beta chain was captured in a study of T cell responses to AZD1222 COVID-19 vaccine. Study outcomes and limitations: Mapped onto spike, vaccine-associated CD4 TCRs spanned it and were dominant at 160-218 and 743-854. Within unmutated variant regions lay the reported targets of nearly half of spike-specific TCRs.

Germline V CDR1 and CDR2: MDHEN, SYDVKM. CDR3 length: 15 amino acids. V shed 10 bases and J 6 bases; nucleotides not matched to a gene: 14. About this clone itself: Antigen unknown.

Libraries were prepared by immunoSEQ multiplex PCR; TCRdb keeps only in-frame clonotypes and omits some of them. The top ten hold about 8% of the sample, which has around 80,000 clones, less than 95% seen once. The origin of this receptor is an adult who received the AZD1222 COVID-19 vaccine. The chain joins TRBV28 to TRBJ2-3; 9 nucleotides match TRBD2. The sequenced sample was peripheral blood, obtained 28 days after the second AZD1222 dose. The CDR3 DNA sequence: TGTGCCACCCTTCTCGGCCTAGCGGGATCGGATACGCAGTATTTT. Protein sequence: CATLLGLAGSDTQYF.